This T cell receptor (beta chain) is drawn from a study of T cell responses to AZD1222 COVID-19 vaccine. Whole-study results and caveats: Most donors were white British and more were female, and clonal diversity was possibly underestimated. The breadth and depth of Spike-specific TCRs increased once two AZD1222 doses had been given. Seropositive status at baseline applied to only five to seven AZD1222 recipients.

Sequenced by immunoSEQ multiplex PCR; TCRdb stores in-frame clones only, minus some. Of 120,000 to 150,000 clones in the sample, more than 80% are singletons; the top ten hold 2.9%. This clone was seen only a few times. What it binds is unknown. Sample: peripheral blood, taken on day 0 of AZD1222 vaccination. This TCR came from an adult in good health.

The chain's CDR3 is CASSLGTSLHEQYF. CDR3 coding DNA: TGTGCCAGCAGCTTAGGGACTAGCCTCCACGAGCAGTACTTC. The V gene is TRBV5-6, the J gene TRBJ2-7; the match to TRBD2 covers 9 bases. Germline assignment: CDR1 SGHDT and CDR2 YYEEEE. V dropped 2 bases and J dropped 5; count of bases not matched to a gene: 5. The CDR3 runs to 14 residues.